This T cell receptor (beta chain) was recorded in a study of CD8 T cells in Susac syndrome (dated by TCRdb to between 2018 and 2020). General notes on the study: Repertoire sequencing was used to test whether CD8+ T cell activation and differentiation in Susac syndrome was antigen driven. Clonality of the CD8+ T cell repertoire was compared between roughly twelve healthy donors, approximately 14 Susac syndrome patients and some 15 multiple sclerosis patients. The full study reports these points: The number of individuals in the TCR sequencing and HLA analysis was acknowledged as relatively small.

Peripheral blood CD8+ and CD4+ T cells from healthy donors, Susac syndrome patients and multiple sclerosis patients were profiled by high-throughput TCR beta sequencing. The multiple sclerosis controls were treatment-naive patients who had stable or active relapsing-remitting disease and met the revised McDonald criteria. Bulk CD8+ and CD4+ T cells were purified by magnetic negative isolation, while CD8+ TEMRA cells were enriched using FACS. Blood was drawn into EDTA tubes, processed within 24 hours, and PBMCs were isolated by density gradient centrifugation. PBMCs intended for TCR sequencing were frozen in liquid nitrogen and were later thawed in a 37 degrees C water bath. A purity of at least 90% was achieved for sorted or isolated CD4+, CD8+ and CD8+ TEMRA cells. Remarks on this clonotype: The clone's antigen remains unknown. No much larger clone is present one base from it, and per-base qualities are unavailable.

The CDR3 measures 13 amino acids from cysteine to phenylalanine. Only CDR3 DNA is held: 39 bases, read in frame from base 1. At the junction V is shortened by 4 bases and J by 8 bases; bases outside the gene matches: 5. RNA was extracted using the RNeasy kit, and roughly 0.5 to 1 microgram was reverse transcribed with random hexamers. TCR beta CDR3 regions were amplified with the immunoSEQ multiplex PCR assay covering 54 Vbeta and 13 Jbeta segments. PCR amplification bias was corrected using a synthetic template baseline for primer optimization and computational correction. Concerning the study's data processing: Reads were annotated to V, D and J genes per IMGT and analyzed with immunoSEQ Analyzer, keeping only productive sequences. To calculate clonality, Shannon entropy was normalized by log2 of the number of productive unique sequences and then subtracted from one. For each patient and control, public and private clones were evaluated among the 100 most prevalent clones. Susac-specific clones were defined as absent from healthy and MS cohorts, approximately 1,000 published viral clones and other ImmuneACCESS disease sequences. TCRdb passed the public sequencing reads through fastp at Q25 and MiXCR, retaining productive beta sequences. Each entry is one CDR3 protein sequence, shown with its most common DNA and genes. The V and J calls and clone size come from TCRdb's table, not from the authors' own analysis. The sample table shows about 150,000 distinct CDR3 sequences, and approximately 93% are seen once. Roughly 0.2% of the sample goes to the ten largest clones.

This clonotype originated in a human donor with multiple sclerosis. This sequence uses TRBV23-1 and TRBJ2-1, with TRBD1 identical over 7 junction bases. TRBV23-1 is an ORF, with its function uncertain. Material: CD8+ T cells from PBMCs. The base sequence is TGCGCCAGCAGTCGCTACAGGGGTTATGAGCAGTTCTTC. This gives the protein CASSRYRGYEQFF.